The clone carrying this TCR beta chain was seen at least ten times. Its antigen is unknown. This entry belongs to a study of Graves' ophthalmopathy and Graves' hyperthyroidism. Findings of the study overall: Distinction of ophthalmopathy from stable hyperthyroidism by a 13-signature model reached 85% to 90% sensitivity and 81.08% specificity.

The sequenced template was RNA, covering the TCR beta CDR3 region. Investigators did first-round RT-PCR with HTBI primers, then second-round multiplex PCR. TCRdb redid the calling of the multiplex PCR reads with MiXCR, one entry per CDR3 protein. The table includes roughly 1.1 million distinct CDR3 sequences, about two fifths detected once. Sequencing was carried out using peripheral blood or thyroid tissue (not recorded which). The sequence was obtained from an adult man with Graves' hyperthyroidism.

CDR3 in amino acids: CSATPPGVISTEAFF. The CDR3 DNA reads TGCAGTGCTACCCCCCCGGGAGTCATTAGCACTGAAGCTTTCTTT. The chain links TRBV20-1 to TRBJ1-1; D not certain. Trimming took 4 bases from V and 4 from J, leaving 19 bases between them. Germline-derived CDR1 and CDR2 are DFQATT and SNEGSKA (reference sequence). The CDR3 contains 15 residues.